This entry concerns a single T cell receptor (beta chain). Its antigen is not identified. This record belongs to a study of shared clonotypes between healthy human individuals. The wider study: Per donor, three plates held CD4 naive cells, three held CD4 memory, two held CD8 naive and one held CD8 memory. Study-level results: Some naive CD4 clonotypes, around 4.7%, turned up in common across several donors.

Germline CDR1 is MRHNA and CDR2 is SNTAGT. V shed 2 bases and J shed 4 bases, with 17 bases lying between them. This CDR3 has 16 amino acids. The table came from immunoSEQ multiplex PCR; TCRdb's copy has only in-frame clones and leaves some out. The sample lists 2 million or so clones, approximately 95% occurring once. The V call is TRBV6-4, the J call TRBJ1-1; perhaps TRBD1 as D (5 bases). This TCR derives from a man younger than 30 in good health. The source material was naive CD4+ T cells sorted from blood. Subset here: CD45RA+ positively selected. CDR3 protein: CASSDLGGREGTEAFF. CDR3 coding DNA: TGTGCCAGCAGTGACCTCGGGGGACGGGAGGGCACTGAAGCTTTCTTT.